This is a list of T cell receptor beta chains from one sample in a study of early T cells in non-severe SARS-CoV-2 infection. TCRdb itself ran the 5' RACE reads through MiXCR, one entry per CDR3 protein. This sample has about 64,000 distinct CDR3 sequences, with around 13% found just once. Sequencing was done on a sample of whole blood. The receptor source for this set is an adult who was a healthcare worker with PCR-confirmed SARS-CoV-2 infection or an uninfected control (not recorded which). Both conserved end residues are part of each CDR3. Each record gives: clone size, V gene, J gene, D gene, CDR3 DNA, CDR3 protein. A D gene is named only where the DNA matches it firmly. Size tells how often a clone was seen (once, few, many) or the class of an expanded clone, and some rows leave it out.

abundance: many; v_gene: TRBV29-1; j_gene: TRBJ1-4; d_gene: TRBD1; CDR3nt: TGCAGCGGGGGACAGGAAGCGGATGGAAAACTGTTTTTT; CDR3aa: CSGGQEADGKLFF
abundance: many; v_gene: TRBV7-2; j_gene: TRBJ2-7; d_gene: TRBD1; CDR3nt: TGTGCCAGCAGCCTGGGACAGCTTTCCTACGAGCAGTACTTC; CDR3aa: CASSLGQLSYEQYF
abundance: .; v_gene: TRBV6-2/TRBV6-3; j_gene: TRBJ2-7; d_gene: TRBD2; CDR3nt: TGTGCCAGCAGTGTAGCGGGGGCCGGCTACGAGCAGTACTTC; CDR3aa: CASSVAGAGYEQYF
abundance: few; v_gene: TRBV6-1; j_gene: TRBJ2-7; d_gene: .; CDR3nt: TGTGCCAGCACCCAAGCGGACAGATTCTACGAGCAGTACTTC; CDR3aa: CASTQADRFYEQYF
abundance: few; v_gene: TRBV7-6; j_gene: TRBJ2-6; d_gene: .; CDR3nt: TGTGCCAGCAGCGCGGATATCACTGGGGCCAACGTCCTGACTTTC; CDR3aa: CASSADITGANVLTF
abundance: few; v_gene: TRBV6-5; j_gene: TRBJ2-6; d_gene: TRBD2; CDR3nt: TGTGCCAGCAGGGACGGGGGGGCCGATGGGGCCAACGTCCTGACTTTC; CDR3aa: CASRDGGADGANVLTF
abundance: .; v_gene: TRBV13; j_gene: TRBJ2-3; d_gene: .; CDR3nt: TGTGCCAGCAGCTTAAGTGGGTCAGATACGCAGTATTTT; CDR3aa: CASSLSGSDTQYF
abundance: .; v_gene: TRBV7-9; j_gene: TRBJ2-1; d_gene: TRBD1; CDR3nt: TGTGCCAGCAGCCCAAATCTGGGACAGGTCAATGAGCAGTTCTTC; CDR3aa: CASSPNLGQVNEQFF
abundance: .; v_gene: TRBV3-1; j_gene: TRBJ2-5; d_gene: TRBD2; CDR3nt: TGTGCCAGCAGCCAAGATGTAGCGGGGAGCCAAGAGACCCAGTACTTC; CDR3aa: CASSQDVAGSQETQYF
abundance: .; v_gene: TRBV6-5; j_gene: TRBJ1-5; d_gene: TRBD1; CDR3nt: TGTGCCAGCAGCAGGACAGGGACTGGCAATCAGCCCCAGCATTTT; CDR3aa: CASSRTGTGNQPQHF
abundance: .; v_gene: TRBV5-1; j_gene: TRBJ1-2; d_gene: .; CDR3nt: TGCGCCAGCAGCCCCGCAGGGGCGGAGGGCTACACCTTC; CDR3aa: CASSPAGAEGYTF
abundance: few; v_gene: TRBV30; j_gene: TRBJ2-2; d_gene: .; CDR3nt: TGTGCCTGGGGTTTAGGCCAGGGAGACACCGGGGAGCTGTTTTTT; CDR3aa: CAWGLGQGDTGELFF
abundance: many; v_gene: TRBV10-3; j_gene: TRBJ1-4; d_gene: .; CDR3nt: TGTGCCATCAGCTCCGACACGTTTGTGGGGGAACTGTTTTTT; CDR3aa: CAISSDTFVGELFF
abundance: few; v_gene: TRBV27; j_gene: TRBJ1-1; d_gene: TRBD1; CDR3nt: TGTGCCAGCAGTTTGGCAGGGGGGTACGTTACTGAAGCCTTCTTT; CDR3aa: CASSLAGGYVTEAFF